The 31 T cell receptor beta chains below come from one sample, sequenced in a study of blood T cells in healthy people across ages. The use of a sample-barcoded 5' primer and a J-beta primer mix characterized a second PCR of about 7 to 12 cycles. TCRdb analysed the 5' RACE reads with MiXCR anew, one entry per CDR3 protein. The table has about 1.5 million distinct CDR3 sequences, 42% seen once. Sequences were obtained from blood. The receptor source for this set is a young woman in good health.

The DNA for the CDR3 is TGTGCCAGCAGTGCGTGGGATCAGCCCCAGCATTTT. The encoded protein is CASSAWDQPQHF. The chain couples TRBV2 to TRBJ1-5; the D is unclear. V dropped 4 bases and J dropped 5 bases, with 6 bases sitting between them. Germline V lookup: CDR1 SNHLY, CDR2 FYNNEI. The CDR3 has 12 residues. Drawing the rest from reference TRBV2 and TRBJ1-5, the complete variable domain is EPEVTQTPSHQVTQMGQEVILRCVPISNHLYFYWYRQILGQKVEFLVSFYNNEISEKSEIFDDQFSVERPDGSNFTLKIRSTKLEDSAMYFCASSAWDQPQHFGDGTRLSIL.

Only a few counts were recorded for this clonotype. The V call is TRBV10-3, the J call TRBJ2-3; no clear D. Looked up from germline, CDR1 is ENHRY and CDR2 is SYGVKD. V was pared by 6 bases and J by 3 bases, with 10 bases between. The CDR3 loop spans 13 amino acids. The CDR3 region has the DNA TGTGCCATCAGCTCGGTATCTACAGATACGCAGTATTTT. This sequence encodes CAISSVSTDTQYF.

DNA for the CDR3: TGTGCCAGCAGCTTATGGCAGGGCCTCAATCAGCCCCAGCATTTT. It translates to CASSLWQGLNQPQHF. The chain recombines TRBV7-2 with TRBJ1-5; D is perhaps TRBD1 (5 bases). The CDR3 is made up of 15 amino acids. Trimming cost V 2 bases and J 3 bases, with 11 bases left between them. Looked up from germline, CDR1 is SGHTA and CDR2 is FQGNSA. The variable domain in full, with the rest retrieved from reference TRBV7-2 and TRBJ1-5, is GAGVSQSPSNKVTEKGKDVELRCDPISGHTALYWYRQSLGQGLEFLIYFQGNSAPDKSGLPSDRFSAERTGGSVSTLTIQRTQQEDSAVYLCASSLWQGLNQPQHFGDGTRLSIL.

The chain carries TRBV7-2 and TRBJ2-7, with 9 bases fitting TRBD1. Losses at the gene ends were 5 bases for V and 3 bases for J; bases not matched to a gene: 8. CDR1 and CDR2 (germline): SGHTA, FQGNSA. The CDR3 contains 15 residues. The CDR3 region has the DNA TGTGCCAGCAGCACCCTACAGACAGGGGGCTACGAGCAGTACTTC. It specifies CASSTLQTGGYEQYF. The full variable domain, with the rest looked up from reference TRBV7-2 and TRBJ2-7, is GAGVSQSPSNKVTEKGKDVELRCDPISGHTALYWYRQSLGQGLEFLIYFQGNSAPDKSGLPSDRFSAERTGGSVSTLTIQRTQQEDSAVYLCASSTLQTGGYEQYFGPGTRLTVT.

CDR3 coding DNA: TGCGCCAGCAGTGGGGTCCGTCGGGGCGGGATTAACTATGGCTACACCTTC. This gives the protein CASSGVRRGGINYGYTF. This chain links TRBV10-2 with TRBJ1-2; D possibly corresponds to TRBD1 (5 bases). Germline CDR1 and CDR2: WSHSY and SAAADI. The CDR3 sequence is 17 residues long. Trimming removed 4 bases from V and 1 base from J, with 19 bases in between.

This clonotype occurred a few times. CDR3 residues: CASSPRLADILQLYNEQFF. For the CDR3, the DNA is TGTGCCAGCAGCCCCAGACTAGCGGACATCCTGCAGTTGTACAATGAGCAGTTCTTC. This chain uses TRBV7-2 with TRBJ2-1, with TRBD2 matching 9 bases. V shed 5 bases and J 4 bases; nucleotides not matched to a gene: 18. The CDR3 loop spans 19 amino acids. Germline V gene lookup returns CDR1 SGHTA and CDR2 FQGNSA.

A few counts support this clonotype. V gene TRBV6-6 combines with J gene TRBJ2-4; D may be TRBD1 or TRBD2 (6 bases each). TRBJ2-7 matches the DNA end more closely, so the J call is doubtful. Germline V gene lookup returns CDR1 MNHNY and CDR2 SVGAGI (reference sequence). The CDR3 covers 16 residues. The CDR3 here is CASSYHPQQGGYEQYF. In nucleotides, the CDR3 is TGTGCCAGCAGTTACCATCCCCAACAGGGAGGTTACGAGCAGTACTTC.

This chain connects TRBV29-1 to TRBJ2-7; maybe TRBD2 (7 bases). V lost 3 bases and J 8 bases, leaving 14 bases between the germline ends. Germline V lookup: CDR1 SQVTM, CDR2 ANQGSEA. The CDR3 has 12 amino acids. CDR3 in DNA: TGCAGCGTTGACGGGGGGCAGGGACAGCAGTACTTC. Residues: CSVDGGQGQQYF.

This chain links TRBV21-1 with TRBJ2-1; the tabulated D call, TRBD1, remains unverified against the DNA. TRBV21-1 is a pseudogene. This CDR3 contains 12 residues. The CDR3 region is CASSGQHNEQFF. In nucleotides, the CDR3 is TGTGCCAGCAGCGGACAGCACAATGAGCAGTTCTTC.

This clonotype turned up a few times. The rearrangement joins TRBV20-1 to TRBJ2-5, with 12 positions matching TRBD2. CDR1 and CDR2 (germline): DFQATT, SNEGSKA (reference sequence). The CDR3 is 17 residues long. The V gene end was trimmed by 0 bases and the J gene end by 5 bases; junction bases not matched to a gene: 10. The CDR3 bases are TGCAGTGCTAGAGATCCGACTAGCGGGAGCCCCCGGGAGACCCAGTACTTC. Encoded protein: CSARDPTSGSPRETQYF.

This clonotype came up a few times. The chain joins TRBV6-4 to TRBJ2-1; 12 bases fit TRBD2. Germline values: CDR1 MRHNA, CDR2 SNTAGT. This CDR3 has 15 residues. V shed 7 bases and J 9 bases; nucleotides not matched to a gene: 10. The CDR3 protein is CASKPTSGSFGEQFF. CDR3 nucleotides: TGTGCCAGCAAGCCGACTAGCGGGAGTTTCGGTGAGCAGTTCTTC.

This sequence joins TRBV4-1 and TRBJ2-7; D uncertain. The V and J ends lost 8 bases and 9 bases respectively, with 11 bases between them. Germline loops: CDR1 MGHRA, CDR2 YSYEKL. The CDR3 loop spans 10 amino acids. The CDR3 DNA is TGCGCCAGCCTGGGGTCAAGGCAGTACTTC. Translating gives CASLGSRQYF.

The CDR3 sequence: CASSLVQAAQPQHF. CDR3 nucleotides: TGTGCCAGCAGTTTAGTACAGGCGGCCCAGCCCCAGCATTTT. V usage is TRBV12-3 or TRBV12-4 and J usage is TRBJ1-5, with D perhaps TRBD1 (5 bases). The CDR3 sequence is 14 residues long. V was cut by 1 base and J by 7 bases, with 11 bases left in between.

This clonotype was counted between two and nine times. The chain carries TRBV5-1 and TRBJ1-2; TRBD1 aligns across 8 bases. This CDR3 is built from 15 residues. CDR1 is SGHRS, CDR2 YFSETQ, per germline. V shed 4 bases and J 4 bases; nucleotides not matched to a gene: 9. This CDR3 reads CASSPTGQATYGYTF. CDR3 DNA: TGCGCCAGCAGCCCCACGGGACAGGCAACCTATGGCTACACCTTC.

The chain links TRBV10-3 to TRBJ2-3; D unresolved. The V end was cut by 6 bases, the J end by 4 bases, with 11 bases between. The germline V gene has CDR1 ENHRY and CDR2 SYGVKD. The CDR3 has 13 residues. This CDR3 is CAISPRDSDTQYF. The CDR3 region has the DNA TGTGCCATCAGCCCAAGGGATTCAGATACGCAGTATTTT.

This clonotype turned up a few times. The chain combines TRBV5-1 with TRBJ2-3, with D tentatively TRBD1 (6 bases). The germline V and J ends were trimmed by 0 bases and 6 bases, with 14 bases remaining between them. The germline V gene has CDR1 SGHRS and CDR2 YFSETQ. The CDR3 loop spans 15 amino acids. CDR3 nucleotide sequence: TGCGCCAGCAGCTTGGACAGGGTCGAAGTGGATACGCAGTATTTT. Protein product: CASSLDRVEVDTQYF. The full variable domain, with the rest looked up from reference TRBV5-1 and TRBJ2-3, is KAGVTQTPRYLIKTRGQQVTLSCSPISGHRSVSWYQQTPGQGLQFLFEYFSETQRNKGNFPGRFSGRQFSNSRSEMNVSTLELGDSALYLCASSLDRVEVDTQYFGPGTRLTVL.

This clonotype was counted many times. The V call is TRBV29-1, the J call TRBJ2-5, with 11 nucleotides matching TRBD2. V was pared by 0 bases and J by 5 bases, with 17 bases of the junction left unmatched. There are 19 residues in the CDR3. The germline V gene encodes CDR1 SQVTM and CDR2 ANQGSEA. CDR3 nucleotide sequence: TGCAGCGTTGAAGATCCAGTTAGGCTAGCGGGAGGTAAAGACGAGACCCAGTACTTC. It yields the protein CSVEDPVRLAGGKDETQYF.

The rearrangement joins TRBV19 to TRBJ1-2; D unclear. V was cut by 11 bases and J by 4 bases, with 11 bases left in between. The CDR3 has 11 amino acids. Germline-derived CDR1 and CDR2 are LNHDA and SQIVND (reference sequence). CDR3 coding DNA: TGTGCCGGGAGGTGGGGCTATGGCTACACCTTC. Translating gives CAGRWGYGYTF.

In this sample, this clonotype turned up a few times. The CDR3 nucleotides are TGTGCCAGCAGCCTTCGGACAGGGGGAAATGAAAAACTGTTTTTT. Amino acid sequence: CASSLRTGGNEKLFF. The chain recombines TRBV5-6 with TRBJ1-4, with TRBD1 matching over 10 bases. The J segment lost 5 bases and the V segment lost 4 bases, leaving 5 bases of the junction unmatched. The germline gives CDR1 SGHDT, CDR2 YYEEEE. CDR3 length: 15 residues.

The genes are TRBV12-3 or TRBV12-4 and TRBJ2-4, with D hard to call. V gave up 7 bases and J gave up 0 bases, with 10 bases separating them. CDR3 length: 14 residues. The CDR3 region has the DNA TGTGCCAGCACCATGGGGTTAGCCAAAAACATTCAGTACTTC. As protein: CASTMGLAKNIQYF.

The chain is built from TRBV14 and TRBJ1-2; D might be TRBD1 (5 bases). The CDR3 loop spans 14 amino acids. The ends were cut back, 5 bases at V and 8 bases at J, with 18 bases in the middle. The germline V gene has CDR1 SGHDN and CDR2 FVKESK. The CDR3 DNA is TGTGCCAGCAGCGGTATTCCAGGGTTCGGGGGCTACACCTTC. This gives the protein CASSGIPGFGGYTF.

The chain carries TRBV5-4 and TRBJ2-7; tentative D call: TRBD2 (6 bases). The CDR3 covers 21 residues. Trimming cost V 4 bases and J 0 bases, with 32 bases left between them. Germline V CDR1 and CDR2: SGHNT, YYREEE (reference sequence). CDR3 coding DNA: TGTGCCAGCAGCCGCCCGTTAACATCTAGCGTGAAGGGAAGGAGCTCCTACGAGCAGTACTTC. Protein product: CASSRPLTSSVKGRSSYEQYF.

Note on this clonotype: A much bigger clone sits one base away, suggesting this may be a read error. The chain joins TRBV6-6 to TRBJ1-6, with 7 bases matching TRBD1. Looked up from germline, CDR1 is MNHNY and CDR2 is SVGAGI (reference sequence). CDR3 length: 13 amino acids. The chain's CDR3 is CASGREGASPPHF. The CDR3 DNA follows: TGTGCCAGCGGAAGGGAGGGGGCCTCACCCCCCCACTTT.

This clonotype was seen a handful of times. V usage is TRBV6-2 or TRBV6-3 and J usage is TRBJ2-5; TRBD2 matches at 11 bases. V gave up 4 bases and J gave up 4 bases; unmatched junction bases: 11. Per germline, CDR1 MNHEY and CDR2 SVGEGT. The CDR3 length is 17 residues. CDR3 region: CASSFLLGLAGGETQYF. The DNA for the CDR3 is TGTGCCAGCAGTTTCCTATTAGGACTAGCGGGTGGAGAGACCCAGTACTTC.

The table lists this clonotype with a few counts. V usage is TRBV7-2 and J usage is TRBJ2-3; 9 nucleotides match TRBD2. Germline V gene data show CDR1 as SGHTA and CDR2 as FQGNSA. The CDR3 length is 17 residues. V lost 3 bases, J lost 0 bases, and 7 bases stayed unmatched. The DNA for the CDR3 is TGTGCCAGCAGCTTGAATCGACTAGCGGCAAGCACAGATACGCAGTATTTT. Residues: CASSLNRLAASTDTQYF.

This rearrangement joins TRBV5-1 to TRBJ2-7; 9 bases align to TRBD2. Germline V gene sequence: CDR1 SGHRS, CDR2 YFSETQ. With 4 bases clipped from V and 0 bases from J, the junction kept 11 bases outside the gene matches. The CDR3 loop spans 17 amino acids. CDR3 DNA sequence: TGCGCCAGCAGCCAGTGGGTTACTAGCGGGTCCTCCTACGAGCAGTACTTC. Translation: CASSQWVTSGSSYEQYF.

This chain joins TRBV5-1 and TRBJ1-2, with D maybe TRBD1 (6 bases). Germline loops: CDR1 SGHRS, CDR2 YFSETQ. The CDR3 contains 16 residues. Deletions cut 0 bases from V and 0 bases from J, with 12 bases between. In DNA form, the CDR3 reads TGCGCCAGCAGCTTGGTTGGGGCAGGGGCTAACTATGGCTACACCTTC. Protein product: CASSLVGAGANYGYTF.

The V gene is TRBV29-1, the J gene TRBJ1-2; no definite D call. The V end lost 0 bases, the J end lost 3 bases, and 2 bases lay between the germline ends. CDR3 size: 11 residues. Germline lookup yields CDR1 SQVTM and CDR2 ANQGSEA. The CDR3 bases are TGCAGCGTTGAAGAGTACTATGGCTACACCTTC. Protein sequence: CSVEEYYGYTF. The whole variable domain, remainder taken from reference TRBV29-1 and TRBJ1-2, is SAVISQKPSRDICQRGTSLTIQCQVDSQVTMMFWYRQQPGQSLTLIATANQGSEATYESGFVIDKFPISRPNLTFSTLTVSNMSPEDSSIYLCSVEEYYGYTFGSGTRLTVV.

The chain employs TRBV20-1 and TRBJ1-1; 10 bases match TRBD1. Trimming at V came to 1 base and at J to 0 bases, leaving 2 bases not matched to a gene. This CDR3 region has 15 residues. Germline V CDR1 and CDR2: DFQATT, SNEGSKA (reference sequence). In DNA form, the CDR3 reads TGCAGTGCTAGAGGGACAGGGGGTGTGAACACTGAAGCTTTCTTT. Residues: CSARGTGGVNTEAFF.

This clonotype was detected many times. This rearrangement joins TRBV6-1 to TRBJ2-3; D might be TRBD2 (6 bases). Trimming took off 4 bases at V and 6 bases at J, with 17 bases between the two ends. Germline V gene sequence: CDR1 MNHNS, CDR2 SASEGT. CDR3 size: 15 residues. For the CDR3, the DNA is TGTGCCAGCAGTGCTTCTTTTCTTGGGGGGGATACGCAGTATTTT. This translates into CASSASFLGGDTQYF.

In this sample, this clonotype turned up a few times. Here the CDR3 DNA reads TGTGCCAGCAGCACCCCGGACAGGCTAGCCAAAAACATTCAGTACTTC. Translation: CASSTPDRLAKNIQYF. J is TRBJ2-4 and V is TRBV11-2, with TRBD1 matching over 7 bases. CDR3 length: 16 residues. J lost 0 bases, V lost 5 bases, and 7 bases had no gene match. The germline V gene encodes CDR1 SGHAT and CDR2 FQNNGV.